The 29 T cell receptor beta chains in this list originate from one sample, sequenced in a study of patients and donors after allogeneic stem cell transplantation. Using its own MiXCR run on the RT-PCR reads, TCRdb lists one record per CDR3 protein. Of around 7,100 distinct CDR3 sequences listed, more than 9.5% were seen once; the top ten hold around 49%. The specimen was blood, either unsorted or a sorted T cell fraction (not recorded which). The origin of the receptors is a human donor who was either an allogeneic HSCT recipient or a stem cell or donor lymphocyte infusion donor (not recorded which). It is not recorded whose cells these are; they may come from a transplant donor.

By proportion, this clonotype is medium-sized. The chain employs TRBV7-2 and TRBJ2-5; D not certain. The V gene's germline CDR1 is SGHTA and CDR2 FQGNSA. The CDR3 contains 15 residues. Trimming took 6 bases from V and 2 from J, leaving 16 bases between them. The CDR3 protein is CASSPQWAVQETQYF. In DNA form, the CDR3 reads TGTGCCAGCAGTCCCCAGTGGGCAGTACAAGAGACCCAGTACTTC.

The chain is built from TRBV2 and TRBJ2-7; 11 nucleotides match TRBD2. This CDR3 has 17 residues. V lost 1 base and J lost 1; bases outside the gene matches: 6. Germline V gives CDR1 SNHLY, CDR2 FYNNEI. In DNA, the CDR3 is TGTGCCAGCAGTGAAGGACTAGCGGGGAGGTTGTCCTACGAGCAGTACGTC. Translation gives CASSEGLAGRLSYEQYV.

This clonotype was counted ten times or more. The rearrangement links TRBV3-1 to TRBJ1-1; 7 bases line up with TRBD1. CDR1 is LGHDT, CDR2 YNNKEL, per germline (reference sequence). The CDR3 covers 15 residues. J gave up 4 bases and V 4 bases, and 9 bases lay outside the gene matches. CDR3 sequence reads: CASSPETGLGTEAFF. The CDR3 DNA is TGTGCCAGCAGCCCTGAGACAGGGTTGGGCACTGAAGCTTTCTTT.

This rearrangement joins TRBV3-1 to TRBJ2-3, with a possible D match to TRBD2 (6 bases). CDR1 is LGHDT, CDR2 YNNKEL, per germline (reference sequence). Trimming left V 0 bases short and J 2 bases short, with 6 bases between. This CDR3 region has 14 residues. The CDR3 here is CASSQEDYTDTQYF. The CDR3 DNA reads TGTGCCAGCAGCCAAGAGGACTACACAGATACGCAGTATTTT.

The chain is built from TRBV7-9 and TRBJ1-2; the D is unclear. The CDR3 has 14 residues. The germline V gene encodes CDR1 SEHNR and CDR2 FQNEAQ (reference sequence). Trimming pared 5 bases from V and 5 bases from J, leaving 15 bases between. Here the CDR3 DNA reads TGTGCCAGCAGCCTACCCCTCGTGAGTTATGGCTACACCTTC. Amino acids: CASSLPLVSYGYTF. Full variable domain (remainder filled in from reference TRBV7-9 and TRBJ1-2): DTGVSQNPRHKITKRGQNVTFRCDPISEHNRLYWYRQTLGQGPEFLTYFQNEAQLEKSRLLSDRFSAERPKGSFSTLEIQRTEQGDSAMYLCASSLPLVSYGYTFGSGTRLTVV.

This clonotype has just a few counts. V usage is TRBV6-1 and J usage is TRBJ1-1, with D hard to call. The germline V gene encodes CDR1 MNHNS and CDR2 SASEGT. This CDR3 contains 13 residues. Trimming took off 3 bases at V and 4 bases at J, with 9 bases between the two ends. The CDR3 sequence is CASSESYITEAFF. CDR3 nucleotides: TGTGCCAGCAGTGAGAGCTATATCACTGAAGCTTTCTTT.

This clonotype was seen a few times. CDR3 region: CASSQDMDTEAFF. In DNA, the CDR3 is TGCGCCAGCAGCCAAGATATGGACACTGAAGCTTTCTTT. V and J are TRBV4-3 and TRBJ1-1; D uncertain. CDR1 and CDR2 from the germline V gene are LGHNA and YSLEER. CDR3 length: 13 residues. Trimming stripped 0 bases from V and 3 bases from J, with 5 bases between.

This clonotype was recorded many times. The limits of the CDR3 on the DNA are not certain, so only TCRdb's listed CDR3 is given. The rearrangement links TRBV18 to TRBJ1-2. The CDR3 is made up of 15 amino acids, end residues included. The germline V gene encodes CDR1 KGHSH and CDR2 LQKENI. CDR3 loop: CASSPPVGEGSPNTF.

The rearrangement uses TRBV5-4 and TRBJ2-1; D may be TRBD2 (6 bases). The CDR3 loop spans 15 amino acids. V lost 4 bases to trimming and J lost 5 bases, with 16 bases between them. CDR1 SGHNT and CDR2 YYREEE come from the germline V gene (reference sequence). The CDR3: CASSLDLASNNEQFF. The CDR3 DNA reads TGTGCCAGCAGCCTTGACCTAGCGTCCAACAATGAGCAGTTCTTC.

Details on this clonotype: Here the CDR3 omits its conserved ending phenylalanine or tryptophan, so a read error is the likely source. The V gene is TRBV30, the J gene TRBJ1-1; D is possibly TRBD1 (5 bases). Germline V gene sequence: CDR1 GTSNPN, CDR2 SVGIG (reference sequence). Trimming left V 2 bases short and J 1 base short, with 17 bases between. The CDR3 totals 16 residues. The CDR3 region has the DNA TGTGCCTGGAGTCCGACCCTGGGGAGGGGGAACACTGAAGCTTTCTCT. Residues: CAWSPTLGRGNTEAFS.

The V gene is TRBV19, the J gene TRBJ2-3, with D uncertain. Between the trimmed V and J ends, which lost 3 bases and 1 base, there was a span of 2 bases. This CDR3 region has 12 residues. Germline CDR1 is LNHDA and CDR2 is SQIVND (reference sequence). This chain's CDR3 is CASSIGTDTQYF. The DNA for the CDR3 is TGTGCCAGTAGTATCGGCACAGATACGCAGTATTTT.

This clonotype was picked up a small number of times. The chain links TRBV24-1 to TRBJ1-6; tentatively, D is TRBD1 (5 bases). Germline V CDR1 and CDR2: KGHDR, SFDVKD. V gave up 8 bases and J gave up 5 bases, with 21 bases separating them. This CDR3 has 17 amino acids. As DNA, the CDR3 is TGTGCCACCAACGGGACCGGGGTATCGGCGGATAATTCACCCCTCCACTTT. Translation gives CATNGTGVSADNSPLHF.

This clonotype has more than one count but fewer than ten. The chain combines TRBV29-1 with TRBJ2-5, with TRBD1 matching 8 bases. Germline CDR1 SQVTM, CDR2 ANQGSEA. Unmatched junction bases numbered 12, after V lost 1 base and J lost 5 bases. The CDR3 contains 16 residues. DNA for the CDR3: TGCAGCGTTGAAGTCGGGGCCAGGGGGCGATGGGAGACCCAGTACTTC. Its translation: CSVEVGARGRWETQYF. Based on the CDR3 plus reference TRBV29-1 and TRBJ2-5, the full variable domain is SAVISQKPSRDICQRGTSLTIQCQVDSQVTMMFWYRQQPGQSLTLIATANQGSEATYESGFVIDKFPISRPNLTFSTLTVSNMSPEDSSIYLCSVEVGARGRWETQYFGPGTRLLVL.

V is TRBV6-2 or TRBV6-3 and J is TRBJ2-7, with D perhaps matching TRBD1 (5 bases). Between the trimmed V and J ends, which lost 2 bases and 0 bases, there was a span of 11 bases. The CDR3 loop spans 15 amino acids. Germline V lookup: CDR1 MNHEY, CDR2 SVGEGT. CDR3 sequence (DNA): TGTGCCAGCAGTTACACGACAGCGAGCTCCTACGAGCAGTACGTC. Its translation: CASSYTTASSYEQYV.

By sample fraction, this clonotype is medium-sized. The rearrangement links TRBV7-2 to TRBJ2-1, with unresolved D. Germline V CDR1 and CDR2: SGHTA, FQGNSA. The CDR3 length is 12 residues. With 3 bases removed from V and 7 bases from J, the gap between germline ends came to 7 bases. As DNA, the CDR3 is TGTGCCAGCAGCTTTCTAATAAATGAGCAGTTCTTC. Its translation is CASSFLINEQFF. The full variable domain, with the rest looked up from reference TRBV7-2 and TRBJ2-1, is GAGVSQSPSNKVTEKGKDVELRCDPISGHTALYWYRQSLGQGLEFLIYFQGNSAPDKSGLPSDRFSAERTGGSVSTLTIQRTQQEDSAVYLCASSFLINEQFFGPGTRLTVL.

The CDR3 loop is CASSVQATVEGTEAFF. The CDR3 region has the DNA TGCGCCAGCAGCGTCCAGGCTACAGTTGAGGGCACTGAAGCTTTCTTT. The chain couples TRBV5-1 to TRBJ1-1; no clear D. Germline CDR1 and CDR2: SGHRS and YFSETQ. V was shortened by 4 bases and J by 4 bases, with 20 bases between the two germline ends. The CDR3 is made up of 16 amino acids.

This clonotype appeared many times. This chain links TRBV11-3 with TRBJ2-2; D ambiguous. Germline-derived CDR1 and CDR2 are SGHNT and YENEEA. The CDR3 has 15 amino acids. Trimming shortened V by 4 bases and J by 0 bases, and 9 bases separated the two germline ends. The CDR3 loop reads CASSSGLTNTGELFF. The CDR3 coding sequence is TGTGCCAGCAGCTCCGGATTAACGAACACCGGGGAGCTGTTTTTT. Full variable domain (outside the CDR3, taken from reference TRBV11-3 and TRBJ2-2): EAGVVQSPRYKIIEKKQPVAFWCNPISGHNTLYWYLQNLGQGPELLIRYENEEAVDDSQLPKDRFSAERLKGVDSTLKIQPAELGDSAVYLCASSSGLTNTGELFFGEGSRLTVL.

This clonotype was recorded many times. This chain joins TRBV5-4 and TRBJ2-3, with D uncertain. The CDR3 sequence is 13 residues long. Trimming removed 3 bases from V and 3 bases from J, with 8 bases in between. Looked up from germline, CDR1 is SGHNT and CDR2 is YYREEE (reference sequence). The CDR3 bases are TGTGCCAGCAGCTCCCAATTTACAGATACGCAGTATTTT. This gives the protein CASSSQFTDTQYF.

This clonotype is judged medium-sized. CDR3 protein: CASSLINEQFF. As DNA, the CDR3 is TGTGCCAGCAGCCTAATCAATGAGCAGTTCTTC. The V call is TRBV12-3 or TRBV12-4, the J call TRBJ2-1; the D is unclear. The CDR3 contains 11 residues. Trimming cost V 6 bases and J 6 bases, with 6 bases left between them.

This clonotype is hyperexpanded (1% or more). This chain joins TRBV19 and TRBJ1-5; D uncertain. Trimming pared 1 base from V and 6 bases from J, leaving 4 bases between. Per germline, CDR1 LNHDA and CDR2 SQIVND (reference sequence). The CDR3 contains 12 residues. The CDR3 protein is CASSIALQPQHF. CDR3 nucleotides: TGTGCCAGTAGTATAGCCCTTCAGCCCCAGCATTTT.

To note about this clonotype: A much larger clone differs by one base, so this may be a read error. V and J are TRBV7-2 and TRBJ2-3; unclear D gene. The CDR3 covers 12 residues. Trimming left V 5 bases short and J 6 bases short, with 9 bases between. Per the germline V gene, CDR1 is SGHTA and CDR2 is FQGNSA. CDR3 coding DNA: TGTGCCAGCAGCATGGACGAGGATACGCAGTATTTT. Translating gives CASSMDEDTQYF.

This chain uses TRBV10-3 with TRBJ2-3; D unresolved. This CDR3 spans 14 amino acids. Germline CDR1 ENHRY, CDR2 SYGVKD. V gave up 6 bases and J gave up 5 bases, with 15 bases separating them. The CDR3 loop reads CAISPTVGEDTQYF. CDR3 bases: TGTGCCATCAGCCCAACTGTGGGCGAAGATACGCAGTATTTT.

In DNA form, the CDR3 reads TGTGCCAGCAGCTTAGGAGACCTGACAGGGGTGAACACTGAAGCTTTCTTT. Translating gives CASSLGDLTGVNTEAFF. V gene TRBV7-9 combines with J gene TRBJ1-1, with 8 bases lining up with TRBD1. Per germline, CDR1 SEHNR and CDR2 FQNEAQ (reference sequence). This CDR3 spans 17 amino acids. V dropped 1 base and J dropped 0; count of bases not matched to a gene: 7.

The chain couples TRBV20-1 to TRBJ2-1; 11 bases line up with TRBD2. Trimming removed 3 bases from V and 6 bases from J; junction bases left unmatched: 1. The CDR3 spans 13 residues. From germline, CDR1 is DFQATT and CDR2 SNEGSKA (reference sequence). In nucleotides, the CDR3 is TGCAGTGCTAGGGGACTAGCGGCCAATGAGCAGTTCTTC. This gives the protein CSARGLAANEQFF.

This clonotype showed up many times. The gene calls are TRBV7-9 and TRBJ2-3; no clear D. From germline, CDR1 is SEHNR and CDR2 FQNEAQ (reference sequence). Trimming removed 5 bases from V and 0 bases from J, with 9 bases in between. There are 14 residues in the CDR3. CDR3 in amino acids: CASSTDLSTDTQYF. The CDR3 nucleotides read TGTGCCAGCAGCACCGATCTCAGCACAGATACGCAGTATTTT.

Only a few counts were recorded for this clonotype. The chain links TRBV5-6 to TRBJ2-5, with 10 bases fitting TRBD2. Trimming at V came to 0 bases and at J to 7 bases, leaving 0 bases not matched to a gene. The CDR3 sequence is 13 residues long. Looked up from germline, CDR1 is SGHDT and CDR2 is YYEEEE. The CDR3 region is CASSLVAGGTQYF. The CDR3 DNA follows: TGTGCCAGCAGCTTGGTAGCGGGAGGGACCCAGTACTTC. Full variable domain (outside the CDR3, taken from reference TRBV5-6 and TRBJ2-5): DAGVTQSPTHLIKTRGQQVTLRCSPKSGHDTVSWYQQALGQGPQFIFQYYEEEERQRGNFPDRFSGHQFPNYSSELNVNALLLGDSALYLCASSLVAGGTQYFGPGTRLLVL.

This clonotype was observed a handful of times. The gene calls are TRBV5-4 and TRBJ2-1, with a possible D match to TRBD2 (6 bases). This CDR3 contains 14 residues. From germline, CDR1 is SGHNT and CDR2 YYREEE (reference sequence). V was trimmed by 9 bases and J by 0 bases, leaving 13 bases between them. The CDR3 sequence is CATHGSRSYNEQFF. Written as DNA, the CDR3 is TGTGCCACTCACGGGAGCCGCTCCTACAATGAGCAGTTCTTC. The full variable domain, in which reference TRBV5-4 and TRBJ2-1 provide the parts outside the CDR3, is ETGVTQSPTHLIKTRGQQVTLRCSSQSGHNTVSWYQQALGQGPQFIFQYYREEENGRGNFPPRFSGLQFPNYSSELNVNALELDDSALYLCATHGSRSYNEQFFGPGTRLTVL.

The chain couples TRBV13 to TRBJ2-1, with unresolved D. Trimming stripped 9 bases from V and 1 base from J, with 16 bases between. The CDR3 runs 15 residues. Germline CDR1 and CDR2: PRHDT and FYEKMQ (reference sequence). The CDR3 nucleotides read TGTGCCAGTCCCCAAACCGGGTCATCCTACAATGAGCAGTTCTTC. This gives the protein CASPQTGSSYNEQFF.

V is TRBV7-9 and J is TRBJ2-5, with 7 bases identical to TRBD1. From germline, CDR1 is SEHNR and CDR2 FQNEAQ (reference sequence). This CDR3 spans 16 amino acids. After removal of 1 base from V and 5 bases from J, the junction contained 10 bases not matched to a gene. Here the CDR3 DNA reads TGTGCCAGCAGCTTAGAGGGACAGCTGGCTTCGGAGACCCAGTACTTC. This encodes CASSLEGQLASETQYF.